Listed below are T cell receptor beta chains from one sample, sequenced in a study of OX40 agonist ivuxolimab in advanced cancers. Method: immunoSEQ multiplex PCR; TCRdb's copy keeps in-frame clones and lacks some. This sample has 48,000 or so clones, with about 81% found just once. The specimen comprised CD4+ or CD8+ T cells sorted from blood, sampled in a trial of the OX40 agonist ivuxolimab. The receptors originated from an adult with an advanced solid tumor such as melanoma, head and neck, liver or kidney cancer. The CDR3 runs from the conserved cysteine through the conserved F or W. The D gene is left open where the match is weak. The size field is filled for only some rows; it gives once, few, many or a size class.

TGTGCCAGCTCACCGGGAAGGGGAGGCATTCAGTACTTC	CASSPGRGGIQYF	NA	TRBV18	TRBJ2-4	NA
TGCGCCAGCAGCCACGGTACAGGGGGAGATCAGCCCCAGCATTTT	CASSHGTGGDQPQHF	NA	TRBV4-1	TRBJ1-5	TRBD1
TGTGCCAGCAGCTTATCATGGATCGGGAGGGCTTCCTACAATGAGCAGTTCTTC	CASSLSWIGRASYNEQFF	NA	TRBV7-2	TRBJ2-1	TRBD2
TGTGCCAGCAGTGATGGGTTGGAGGCGATGGCTTTCTTT	CASSDGLEAMAFF	NA	TRBV2	TRBJ1-1	NA
TGTGCCAGCTCACAGGCTAGGGGCAGGGTGAACACTGAAGCTTTCTTT	CASSQARGRVNTEAFF	few	TRBV18	TRBJ1-1	NA
TGTGCCAGTAGTATCCGACAGGGGCACCGCTCCTACAATGAGCAGTTCTTC	CASSIRQGHRSYNEQFF	NA	TRBV19	TRBJ2-1	TRBD1
TGTGCCAGCAGCTTAAAAGGGGGACAGGGCCTCACTGAGCAGTTCTTC	CASSLKGGQGLTEQFF	NA	TRBV7-8	TRBJ2-1	TRBD1
TGTGCCAGCAGCCTTAGCGGGAGAGGGCGCACAGATACGCAGTATTTT	CASSLSGRGRTDTQYF	NA	TRBV7-2	TRBJ2-3	TRBD2
TGTGCCAGCTCCTCATCGTGGGTGCCCCCCTACGAGCAGTACTTC	CASSSSWVPPYEQYF	NA	TRBV27	TRBJ2-7	NA
TGTGCCAGCAGCTTGAAGCGGACAGGGGGACTGTCACCCCTCCACTTT	CASSLKRTGGLSPLHF	NA	TRBV5-4	TRBJ1-6	TRBD1
TGTGCCAGTAGTAACTTAGCGAGTGGGGCCAACGTCCTGACTTTC	CASSNLASGANVLTF	NA	TRBV19	TRBJ2-6	NA
TGTGCCAGCAGCTTAATCCCCGACAGGGATGTTGGCACTGAAGCTTTCTTT	CASSLIPDRDVGTEAFF	NA	TRBV7-2	TRBJ1-1	TRBD1
TGTGCCAGCAGTAAACAGTGGGTTGGTGATTCACCCCTCCACTTT	CASSKQWVGDSPLHF	NA	TRBV6-5	TRBJ1-6	NA
TGTGCCAGCAGTTATCCGGGGCTCAGCAATCAGCCCCAGCATTTT	CASSYPGLSNQPQHF	NA	TRBV28	TRBJ1-5	NA
TGTGCCAGCAGCTCCCCAGGGTTTGCCTACGAGCAGTACTTC	CASSSPGFAYEQYF	NA	TRBV28	TRBJ2-7	NA
TGTGCCAGCAGTTCCGGGACAGGGGGACCTGAGGAGCAGTACTTC	CASSSGTGGPEEQYF	NA	TRBV28	TRBJ2-5	TRBD1
TGTGCCAGCAGTTTATCGAGCATCAGAGGTACAGATACGCAGTATTTT	CASSLSSIRGTDTQYF	NA	TRBV27	TRBJ2-3	NA
TGTGCCAGCTCACCGATCACGGGGGCAGGAACAGAAAAACTGTTTTTT	CASSPITGAGTEKLFF	NA	TRBV18	TRBJ1-4	NA
TGTGCCAGCAGTTTAAATGACTACTCTGGGGCCAACGTCCTGACTTTC	CASSLNDYSGANVLTF	few	TRBV28	TRBJ2-6	NA
TGTGCCAGCAGGGCCGGGTCAGCCTACGAGCAGTACTTC	CASRAGSAYEQYF	NA	TRBV7-9	TRBJ2-7	NA
TGTGCCAGCAGCTTCCGGACCCAAGAGACCCAGTACTTC	CASSFRTQETQYF	NA	TRBV5-4	TRBJ2-5	NA
TGTGCCAGCAGCCAGTTGGGACAGGGGGAGCAGACCCAGTACTTC	CASSQLGQGEQTQYF	NA	TRBV14	TRBJ2-5	TRBD1
TGTGCCAGCACCCCGGGACAGATGTACCAAGAGACCCAGTACTTC	CASTPGQMYQETQYF	once	TRBV7-2	TRBJ2-5	TRBD1
TGTGCCAGCAGCTTCCCTCTCCAGGGGTATGGCTACACCTTC	CASSFPLQGYGYTF	NA	TRBV7-9	TRBJ1-2	NA
TGTGCCAGCAGCTTGGGGGGACAGCTTCGAGAGACCCAGTACTTC	CASSLGGQLRETQYF	NA	TRBV5-6	TRBJ2-5	TRBD1
TGTGCCTGGAAACTCGGCCCCAGGGACAGGGGAGTATCTAAGAATGAGCAGTTCTTC	CAWKLGPRDRGVSKNEQFF	NA	TRBV30	TRBJ2-1	TRBD1
TGTGCCAGTAGTAGATTGGGCCCTTCCTCCAATGAGCAGTTCTTC	CASSRLGPSSNEQFF	NA	TRBV19	TRBJ2-1	NA
TGTGCCAGCAGCTGGGGCGGCGGAAAACTGTTTTTT	CASSWGGGKLFF	NA	TRBV7-2	TRBJ1-4	NA
TGTGCCAGCAGCTTGGAGGGGGGCGCGAACACTGAAGCTTTCTTT	CASSLEGGANTEAFF	NA	TRBV6-4	TRBJ1-1	NA
TGTGCCAGCAGTTTATCCCCCCCTTCTGAGGACGAAGCTTTCTTT	CASSLSPPSEDEAFF	few	TRBV28	TRBJ1-1	NA
TGTGCCAGTAGTACGGGACTAGCGGGTATCATAAAAGAGACCCAGTACTTC	CASSTGLAGIIKETQYF	NA	TRBV19	TRBJ2-5	TRBD2
TGTGCCAGCAGCCAGCTCAGGGGGAAGATAGGAAACACCATATATTTT	CASSQLRGKIGNTIYF	NA	TRBV7-9	TRBJ1-3	TRBD1
TGTGCCAGCAGCCTACGGGGAGATACTAGCAATCAGCCCCAGCATTTT	CASSLRGDTSNQPQHF	NA	TRBV11-1	TRBJ1-5	NA
TGTGCCAGCAGTCGGGAGGCGGCCTACGAGCAGTACTTC	CASSREAAYEQYF	NA	TRBV6-5	TRBJ2-7	TRBD2
TGCGCCAGCAGCCCAGACCCCTCTAGCGACTACAATGAGCAGTTCTTC	CASSPDPSSDYNEQFF	few	TRBV4-1	TRBJ2-1	NA
TGTGCCAGCAGAAACCCGGGACAGGGGCCCATCGGGGAGCTGTTTTTT	CASRNPGQGPIGELFF	NA	TRBV28	TRBJ2-2	TRBD1
TGCGCCAGCGGGCAGGGGGTAGATACGCAGTATTTT	CASGQGVDTQYF	few	TRBV4-1	TRBJ2-3	TRBD1
TGCGCCAGCAGCTTGGGGCCGGGCAGGGGGCTTGAAAAACTGTTTTTT	CASSLGPGRGLEKLFF	NA	TRBV5-1	TRBJ1-4	TRBD1
TGTGCCAGCAGTTCCTGGCTAGCGGGGGGGCGGGAGCAGTACTTC	CASSSWLAGGREQYF	few	TRBV6-6	TRBJ2-7	TRBD2
TGTGCCAGCAGCTCACCGACAGGGGTGGGGGAAAAACTGTTTTTT	CASSSPTGVGEKLFF	NA	TRBV7-9	TRBJ1-4	TRBD1
TGTGCCAGCAGCTTACAGGGGGAGACCCAGTACTTC	CASSLQGETQYF	NA	TRBV11-3	TRBJ2-5	NA